Shown below are 21 T cell receptor beta chains from a single sample sequenced in a study of T cell changes during pregnancy in multiple sclerosis. Clones were read by immunoSEQ multiplex PCR, and TCRdb kept only the in-frame ones, dropping some. The sample records about 59,000 clones, nearly 95% being singletons. The starting material was CD8+ T cells from peripheral blood mononuclear cells, obtained in the third trimester of pregnancy. These receptors originate from a female donor with multiple sclerosis, enrolled in a pregnancy study.

The V and J genes are TRBV19 and TRBJ2-5; TRBD1 agrees at 7 bases. Germline CDR1 LNHDA, CDR2 SQIVND (reference sequence). The CDR3 is 15 amino acids. After removal of 2 bases from V and 0 bases from J, the junction contained 3 bases not matched to a gene. CDR3 in DNA: TGTGCCAGTAGTATACCGACAGGGAACCAAGAGACCCAGTACTTC. Amino acid sequence: CASSIPTGNQETQYF.

This rearrangement joins TRBV25-1 to TRBJ2-1; TRBD2 matches at 10 bases. Trimming cost V 8 bases and J 9 bases; bases outside gene matches: 13. The CDR3 length is 15 residues. Germline loops: CDR1 MGHDK, CDR2 SYGVNS. CDR3 sequence reads: CASGEREGRRGEQFF. CDR3 bases: TGTGCCAGCGGGGAGCGGGAGGGCCGGAGGGGTGAGCAGTTCTTC.

In the case of this clone: Other DNA sequences in the same sample also yield this CDR3. The genes are TRBV28 and TRBJ2-7; 11 nucleotides align to TRBD1. V lost 2 bases and J lost 5; bases outside the gene matches: 5. The V gene's germline CDR1 is MDHEN and CDR2 SYDVKM. The CDR3 extends over 15 amino acids. This chain's CDR3 is CASSLPDRGRDEQYF. The CDR3 DNA reads TGTGCCAGCAGTTTACCGGACAGGGGGCGAGACGAGCAGTACTTC.

The rearrangement joins TRBV19 to TRBJ2-2, with 10 bases fitting TRBD2. The J segment lost 5 bases and the V segment lost 5 bases, leaving 17 bases of the junction unmatched. Germline CDR1 LNHDA, CDR2 SQIVND (reference sequence). This CDR3 is 19 amino acids long. DNA of the CDR3: TGTGCCAGTAGTGCGGGAGCTAGCGGGAGTGAAAGGTTAACCGGGGAGCTGTTTTTT. Amino acid sequence: CASSAGASGSERLTGELFF.

The chain employs TRBV5-1 and TRBJ2-7, with 9 positions matching TRBD1. V was pared by 6 bases and J by 5 bases, with 9 bases of the junction left unmatched. The CDR3 has 14 residues. Germline values: CDR1 SGHRS, CDR2 YFSETQ. The CDR3, as DNA: TGCGCCAGCACCGGGGGACAGGGTAAACACGAGCAGTACTTC. It is translated as CASTGGQGKHEQYF.

V is TRBV4-3 and J is TRBJ2-1; the D gene is possibly TRBD2 (5 bases). Trimming left V 0 bases short and J 2 bases short, with 11 bases between. CDR3 size: 16 residues. CDR1 is LGHNA and CDR2 is YSLEER in the germline V gene. The chain's CDR3 is CASSQDAGGAYNEQFF. Here the CDR3 DNA reads TGCGCCAGCAGCCAAGATGCAGGAGGCGCCTACAATGAGCAGTTCTTC.

This clone appeared a single time. The same CDR3 is also encoded by other DNA sequences in this sample. The J gene is TRBJ2-7, the V gene TRBV2; 12 nucleotides agree with TRBD2. The V segment lost 6 bases and the J segment 4 bases; nucleotides outside the gene matches: 4. Germline CDR1 and CDR2: SNHLY and FYNNEI. The CDR3 sequence is 14 residues long. CDR3 loop: CASRLTSGSYEQYF. CDR3 sequence (DNA): TGTGCCAGCAGACTGACTAGCGGGAGTTACGAGCAGTACTTC.

The chain recombines TRBV27 with TRBJ2-7; 11 nucleotides match TRBD2. The trim removed 6 bases at V and 4 bases at J, leaving 5 bases unmatched. The CDR3 has 14 residues. CDR1 MNHEY and CDR2 SMNVEV come from the germline V gene (reference sequence). CDR3 coding DNA: TGTGCCAGCAGCTTTAGACTAGCGGGATACGAGCAGTACTTC. Its protein product is CASSFRLAGYEQYF.

The chain recombines TRBV27 with TRBJ2-7, with D maybe TRBD1 (5 bases). V was cut by 6 bases and J by 2 bases, with 11 bases left in between. There are 13 residues in the CDR3. Looked up from germline, CDR1 is MNHEY and CDR2 is SMNVEV (reference sequence). CDR3 residues: CASRLTATYEQYF. CDR3 nucleotide sequence: TGTGCCAGCAGATTGACAGCTACCTACGAGCAGTACTTC.

The gene calls are TRBV27 and TRBJ2-7, with 8 bases aligning to TRBD1. This CDR3 is built from 13 residues. Trimming took 5 bases from V and 4 from J; bases not matched to a gene: 4. Germline values: CDR1 MNHEY, CDR2 SMNVEV (reference sequence). The CDR3 spells CASSPRTGYEQYF. For the CDR3, the DNA is TGTGCCAGCAGTCCGCGGACAGGGTACGAGCAGTACTTC.

The CDR3 is CASSLGENTEAFF. As DNA, the CDR3 is TGTGCCAGCAGTTTAGGGGAGAACACTGAAGCTTTCTTT. This rearrangement joins TRBV6-5 to TRBJ1-1; D possibly corresponds to TRBD1 (5 bases). Between the trimmed V and J ends, which lost 4 bases and 1 base, there was a span of 7 bases. CDR3 length: 13 residues. Germline assignment: CDR1 MNHEY and CDR2 SVGAGI.

CDR3 DNA sequence: TGTGCCACCGGGACCGGGACAGGGGGCGCAGATCATCACACCTTC. This codes for CATGTGTGGADHHTF. J is TRBJ1-2 and V is TRBV15, with TRBD1 identical over 12 bases. Trimming cost V 8 bases and J 12 bases; bases outside gene matches: 16. Germline CDR1 is LNHNV and CDR2 is YYDKDF (reference sequence). The CDR3 loop spans 15 amino acids.

V gene TRBV6-5 combines with J gene TRBJ2-7, with 9 bases fitting TRBD2. The germline V gene has CDR1 MNHEY and CDR2 SVGAGI. The CDR3 runs to 16 residues. The trim removed 2 bases at V and 0 bases at J, leaving 5 bases unmatched. CDR3 sequence (DNA): TGTGCCAGCAGTTACGAGGGTAGCGGGAGCTCCTACGAGCAGTACTTC. Amino acid sequence: CASSYEGSGSSYEQYF.

V gene TRBV29-1 combines with J gene TRBJ2-7, with TRBD1 identical over 7 bases. V gave up 6 bases and J gave up 0 bases; unmatched junction bases: 8. Germline V gene lookup returns CDR1 SQVTM and CDR2 ANQGSEA. This CDR3 is built from 14 residues. The CDR3 coding sequence is TGCAGCGTCTCCGGGACAGAAAGCTCCTACGAGCAGTACTTC. It is translated as CSVSGTESSYEQYF.

This clone appeared a single time. In nucleotides, the CDR3 is TGCGCCAGCAGCGAGGAGGAGAGTACAGGGCGTGAGGGCTACACCTTC. As protein: CASSEEESTGREGYTF. The chain has TRBV5-1 and TRBJ1-2; maybe TRBD1 (6 bases). This CDR3 spans 16 amino acids. The V end lost 4 bases, the J end lost 8 bases, and 24 bases lay between the germline ends. CDR1 and CDR2 from the germline V gene are SGHRS and YFSETQ.

The chain employs TRBV27 and TRBJ1-4; D is perhaps TRBD1 (5 bases). V was clipped by 2 bases and J by 4 bases, with 14 bases between them. CDR1 and CDR2 (germline): MNHEY, SMNVEV (reference sequence). The CDR3 has 16 amino acids. In DNA form, the CDR3 reads TGTGCCAGCAGTTTAGGGACTGGCCTAGGTAATGAAAAACTGTTTTTT. Its translation is CASSLGTGLGNEKLFF.

Here the CDR3 DNA reads TGTGCCAGCAGCGAGGCGGACAGGCCACAGCATCAGCCCCAGCATTTT. Its protein product is CASSEADRPQHQPQHF. The chain is built from TRBV27 and TRBJ1-5, with TRBD1 matching 7 bases. Germline values: CDR1 MNHEY, CDR2 SMNVEV (reference sequence). The CDR3 loop spans 16 amino acids. With 6 bases clipped from V and 5 bases from J, the junction kept 13 bases outside the gene matches.

The rearrangement uses TRBV10-1 and TRBJ2-1; maybe TRBD2 (6 bases). The germline V and J ends were trimmed by 6 bases and 3 bases, with 12 bases remaining between them. CDR3 length: 14 residues. The germline CDR1 and CDR2 sequences are WNHNN and SYGVQD (reference sequence). CDR3 loop: CASSLPGLYNEQFF. In nucleotides, the CDR3 is TGCGCCAGCAGCTTACCGGGACTCTACAATGAGCAGTTCTTC.

The count of this clone is one. This rearrangement joins TRBV15 to TRBJ1-1; D is undetermined. Trimming took 0 bases from V and 1 from J, leaving 18 bases between them. Per the germline V gene, CDR1 is LNHNV and CDR2 is YYDKDF (reference sequence). The CDR3 is made up of 18 amino acids. CDR3 sequence (DNA): TGTGCCACCAGCAGAGAATTGGTTCGCGGCGAAAGGAACACTGAAGCTTTCTTT. It translates to CATSRELVRGERNTEAFF.

The chain is built from TRBV27 and TRBJ2-5; 9 positions agree with TRBD1. The germline V gene has CDR1 MNHEY and CDR2 SMNVEV (reference sequence). The junction had 6 bases not matched to a gene; V was cut back by 2 bases and J by 5 bases. This CDR3 spans 15 amino acids. The CDR3: CASSLTGGRPETQYF. CDR3 DNA sequence: TGTGCCAGCAGTTTAACAGGGGGCAGGCCGGAGACCCAGTACTTC.

The genes are TRBV30 and TRBJ1-2; 8 bases are shared with TRBD1. Germline V gene lookup returns CDR1 GTSNPN and CDR2 SVGIG (reference sequence). V dropped 2 bases and J dropped 6; count of bases not matched to a gene: 17. The CDR3 totals 17 residues. Here the CDR3 DNA reads TGTGCCTGGAGTACCCTTTCCTCGGACAGGGAGAATAATGGCTACACCTTC. Protein: CAWSTLSSDRENNGYTF.